This is a list of T cell receptor beta chains from one sample in a study of cytomegalovirus exposure and HLA in healthy donors. TCRdb's copy holds only in-frame clones and misses some; the assay was immunoSEQ multiplex PCR. The table gives 100,000 to 150,000 clones; the top ten clones make up approximately 2.6% of it. What was sequenced was PBMCs. The source of these receptors is a man aged 30 to 39 in good health and CMV-seronegative. Both conserved end residues are part of each CDR3. Fields, in order: D gene, J gene, V gene, CDR3 DNA, CDR3 protein. D genes are given only for firm matches.

d_gene: TRBD1; j_gene: TRBJ2-2; v_gene: TRBV7-2; CDR3nt: TGTGCCAGCAGCCCACAGGGGGCGGGCACCGGGGAGCTGTTTTTT; CDR3aa: CASSPQGAGTGELFF
d_gene: .; j_gene: TRBJ2-7; v_gene: TRBV19; CDR3nt: TGTGCCAGTACCAAAGCAGGGGCCCCAGGGGAGCAGTACTTC; CDR3aa: CASTKAGAPGEQYF
d_gene: .; j_gene: TRBJ2-7; v_gene: TRBV5-4; CDR3nt: TGTGCCAGCAGCTTGGCTGCCAGTACTAGGTACGAGCAGTACTTC; CDR3aa: CASSLAASTRYEQYF
d_gene: TRBD1; j_gene: TRBJ1-1; v_gene: TRBV4-1; CDR3nt: TGCGCCAGCAGCCCCCCGGGACAGGGGGCTTCTGAAGCTTTCTTT; CDR3aa: CASSPPGQGASEAFF
d_gene: TRBD1; j_gene: TRBJ2-1; v_gene: TRBV5-4; CDR3nt: TGTGCCAGCAGCTTGGCCGGGACAGGGGATAATGAGCAGTTCTTC; CDR3aa: CASSLAGTGDNEQFF
d_gene: .; j_gene: TRBJ2-7; v_gene: TRBV6-5; CDR3nt: TGTGCCAGCAGTTACTCGAAGGAGGGTACCTACGAGCAGTACTTC; CDR3aa: CASSYSKEGTYEQYF
d_gene: TRBD1; j_gene: TRBJ1-1; v_gene: TRBV2; CDR3nt: TGTGCCAGCAGTTGGTCAGGACAGGGGGGCACTGAAGCCTTCTTT; CDR3aa: CASSWSGQGGTEAFF
d_gene: TRBD2; j_gene: TRBJ2-5; v_gene: TRBV9; CDR3nt: TGTGCCAGCAGCGTGGGACTAGCGGGAACTCAAGAGACCCAGTACTTC; CDR3aa: CASSVGLAGTQETQYF
d_gene: .; j_gene: TRBJ1-4; v_gene: TRBV5-6; CDR3nt: TGTGCCAGCAGCTTGGACAGGGATGAAAAACTGTTTTTT; CDR3aa: CASSLDRDEKLFF
d_gene: .; j_gene: TRBJ1-4; v_gene: TRBV19; CDR3nt: TGTGCCAGTAGGCAAACCCCTCCGACAGGCGAAAAACTGTTTTTT; CDR3aa: CASRQTPPTGEKLFF
d_gene: TRBD2; j_gene: TRBJ2-2; v_gene: TRBV9; CDR3nt: TGTGCCAGCAGCGGACTAGCTTCCACCGGGGAGCTGTTTTTT; CDR3aa: CASSGLASTGELFF
d_gene: .; j_gene: TRBJ2-5; v_gene: TRBV6-5; CDR3nt: TGTGCCAGCAGTTCAATAAGCGGTCAAGAGACCCAGTACTTC; CDR3aa: CASSSISGQETQYF
d_gene: TRBD1; j_gene: TRBJ1-1; v_gene: TRBV7-9; CDR3nt: TGTGCCAGCAGCCCTAGGACAGGGAATGAGTTGACTGAAGCTTTCTTT; CDR3aa: CASSPRTGNELTEAFF
d_gene: .; j_gene: TRBJ1-2; v_gene: TRBV5-1; CDR3nt: TGCGCCAGCAGTATAGGCGGCAATGGCTACACCTTC; CDR3aa: CASSIGGNGYTF
d_gene: .; j_gene: TRBJ1-2; v_gene: TRBV29-1; CDR3nt: TGCAGCGTTGAACTCCCGGGGAGGGATGGCTACACCTTC; CDR3aa: CSVELPGRDGYTF
d_gene: .; j_gene: TRBJ2-7; v_gene: TRBV9; CDR3nt: TGTGCCAGCAGTCCTGGACACTCGTCCCGGCCCTACGAGCAGTACTTC; CDR3aa: CASSPGHSSRPYEQYF
d_gene: TRBD2; j_gene: TRBJ2-7; v_gene: TRBV5-6; CDR3nt: TGTGCCAGCAGCCATACTAGCGTCAGGCACGAGCAGTACTTC; CDR3aa: CASSHTSVRHEQYF
d_gene: .; j_gene: TRBJ2-7; v_gene: TRBV5-1; CDR3nt: TGCGCCAGCAGCCTTACAGGGTACTTTAACTACGAGCAGTACTTC; CDR3aa: CASSLTGYFNYEQYF
d_gene: .; j_gene: TRBJ1-1; v_gene: TRBV2; CDR3nt: TGTGCCAGCAGTGGAGACACTGAAGCTTTCTTT; CDR3aa: CASSGDTEAFF
d_gene: TRBD1; j_gene: TRBJ2-7; v_gene: TRBV19; CDR3nt: TGTGCCAGTAGTATAGGTTCAGTGTGGGGGACAGACCGATACGAGCAGTACTTC; CDR3aa: CASSIGSVWGTDRYEQYF
d_gene: .; j_gene: TRBJ1-1; v_gene: TRBV4-3; CDR3nt: TGCGCCAGCAGTAAGAACAGGAGGGCAGAAGCTTTCTTT; CDR3aa: CASSKNRRAEAFF
d_gene: TRBD1; j_gene: TRBJ1-2; v_gene: TRBV4-1; CDR3nt: TGCGCCAGCAGCCCACAGGAGGACAGGATCGGCTATGGCTACACCTTC; CDR3aa: CASSPQEDRIGYGYTF
d_gene: TRBD2; j_gene: TRBJ2-3; v_gene: TRBV27; CDR3nt: TGTGCCAGCAGTCCATGGACTAGCGGGCCATCAGATACGCAGTATTTT; CDR3aa: CASSPWTSGPSDTQYF
d_gene: TRBD2; j_gene: TRBJ2-7; v_gene: TRBV7-3; CDR3nt: TGTGCCAGCAGCTTATCGGGGGGGGCGGACTACGAGCAGTACTTC; CDR3aa: CASSLSGGADYEQYF
d_gene: .; j_gene: TRBJ1-2; v_gene: TRBV7-2; CDR3nt: TGTGCCAGCAGCCCGGGACCGGGGGGGAACTATGGCTACACCTTC; CDR3aa: CASSPGPGGNYGYTF
d_gene: TRBD1; j_gene: TRBJ1-5; v_gene: TRBV6-6; CDR3nt: TGTGCCAGCAGTTACGACAGGGAGGATGATCAGCCCCAGCATTTT; CDR3aa: CASSYDREDDQPQHF
d_gene: .; j_gene: TRBJ1-1; v_gene: TRBV7-9; CDR3nt: TGTGCCAGCAGCCAGCAGGGTATAACCGAAGCTTTCTTT; CDR3aa: CASSQQGITEAFF
d_gene: .; j_gene: TRBJ1-4; v_gene: TRBV19; CDR3nt: TGTGCCACCTACAGTCCGTGGGATGAAAAACTGTTTTTT; CDR3aa: CATYSPWDEKLFF
d_gene: .; j_gene: TRBJ2-7; v_gene: TRBV5-1; CDR3nt: TGCGCCAGCAGACGGGAGTTCGCCTACGAGCAGTACTTC; CDR3aa: CASRREFAYEQYF
d_gene: .; j_gene: TRBJ2-1; v_gene: TRBV2; CDR3nt: TGTGCCAGCAGGTCGACGTTTCTAGGCTACAATGAGCAGTTCTTC; CDR3aa: CASRSTFLGYNEQFF
d_gene: TRBD1; j_gene: TRBJ1-5; v_gene: TRBV27; CDR3nt: TGTGCCAGCAGTTTAGGGGACAGGGCATATCAGCCCCAGCATTTT; CDR3aa: CASSLGDRAYQPQHF